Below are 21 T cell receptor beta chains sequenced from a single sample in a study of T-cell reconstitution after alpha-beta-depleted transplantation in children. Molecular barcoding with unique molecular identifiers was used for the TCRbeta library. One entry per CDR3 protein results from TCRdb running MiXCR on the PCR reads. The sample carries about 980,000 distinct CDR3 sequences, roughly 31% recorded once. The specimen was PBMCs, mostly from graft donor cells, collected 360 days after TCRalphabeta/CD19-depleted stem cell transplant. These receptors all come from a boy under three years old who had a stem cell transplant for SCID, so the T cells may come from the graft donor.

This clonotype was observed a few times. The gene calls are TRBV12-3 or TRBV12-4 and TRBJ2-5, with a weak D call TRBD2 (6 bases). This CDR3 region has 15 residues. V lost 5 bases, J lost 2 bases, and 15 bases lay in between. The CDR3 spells CASSPDLGLQETQYF. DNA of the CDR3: TGTGCCAGCAGTCCGGACCTGGGACTGCAAGAGACCCAGTACTTC.

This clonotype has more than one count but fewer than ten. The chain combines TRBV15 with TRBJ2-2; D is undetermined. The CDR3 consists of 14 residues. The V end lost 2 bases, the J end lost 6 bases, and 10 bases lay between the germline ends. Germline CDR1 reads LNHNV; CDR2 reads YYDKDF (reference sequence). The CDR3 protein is CATSRHPDAGELFF. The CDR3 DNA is TGTGCCACCAGCAGACATCCCGACGCCGGGGAGCTGTTTTTT.

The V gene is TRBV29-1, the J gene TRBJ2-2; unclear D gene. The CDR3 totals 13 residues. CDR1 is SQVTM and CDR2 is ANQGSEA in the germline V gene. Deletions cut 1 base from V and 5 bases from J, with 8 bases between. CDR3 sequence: CSVEGARTGELFF. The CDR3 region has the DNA TGCAGCGTTGAAGGGGCGCGAACCGGGGAGCTGTTTTTT.

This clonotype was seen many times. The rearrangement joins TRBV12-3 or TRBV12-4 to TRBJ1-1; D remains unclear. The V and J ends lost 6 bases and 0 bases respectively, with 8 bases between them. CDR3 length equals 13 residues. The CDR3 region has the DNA TGTGCCAGCAGGGGCGGCATGAACACTGAAGCTTTCTTT. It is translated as CASRGGMNTEAFF.

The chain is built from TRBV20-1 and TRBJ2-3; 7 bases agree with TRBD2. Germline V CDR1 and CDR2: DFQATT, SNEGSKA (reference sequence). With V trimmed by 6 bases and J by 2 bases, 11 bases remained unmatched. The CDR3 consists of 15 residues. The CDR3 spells CSARAASGATDTQYF. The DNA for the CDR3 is TGCAGTGCCAGGGCCGCTAGCGGAGCCACAGATACGCAGTATTTT.

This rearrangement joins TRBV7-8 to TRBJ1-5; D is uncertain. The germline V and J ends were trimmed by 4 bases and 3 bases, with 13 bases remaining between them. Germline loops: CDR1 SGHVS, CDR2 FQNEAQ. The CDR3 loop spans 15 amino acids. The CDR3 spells CASSSSGGLNQPQHF. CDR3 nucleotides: TGTGCCAGCAGCTCCAGCGGAGGGCTCAATCAGCCCCAGCATTTT.

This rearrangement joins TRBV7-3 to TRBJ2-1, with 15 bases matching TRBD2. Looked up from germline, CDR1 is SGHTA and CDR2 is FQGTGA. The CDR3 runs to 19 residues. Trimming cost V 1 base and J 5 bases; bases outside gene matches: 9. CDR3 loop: CASSLMGTSGGSGNNEQFF. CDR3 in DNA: TGTGCCAGCAGCTTAATGGGGACTAGCGGGGGGAGTGGTAACAATGAGCAGTTCTTC.

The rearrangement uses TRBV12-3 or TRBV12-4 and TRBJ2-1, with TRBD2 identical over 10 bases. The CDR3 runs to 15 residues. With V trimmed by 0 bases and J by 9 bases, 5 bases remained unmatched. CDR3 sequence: CASSLAGSGGSEQFF. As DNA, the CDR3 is TGTGCCAGCAGTTTAGCAGGTAGCGGGGGGTCTGAGCAGTTCTTC.

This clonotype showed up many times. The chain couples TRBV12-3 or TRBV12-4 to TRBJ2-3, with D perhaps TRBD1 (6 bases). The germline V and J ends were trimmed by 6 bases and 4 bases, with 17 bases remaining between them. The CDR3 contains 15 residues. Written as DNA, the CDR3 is TGTGCCAGCAGCGAGGGGGTACTAGGTCCAGATACGCAGTATTTT. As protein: CASSEGVLGPDTQYF.

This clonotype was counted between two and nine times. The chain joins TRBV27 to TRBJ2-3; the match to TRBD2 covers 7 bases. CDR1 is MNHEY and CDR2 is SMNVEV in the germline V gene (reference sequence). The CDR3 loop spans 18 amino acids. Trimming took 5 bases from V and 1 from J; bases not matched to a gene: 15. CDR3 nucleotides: TGTGCCAGCAGTCTCCGGATGGTCCGGGAGGTGGGCACAGATACGCAGTATTTT. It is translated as CASSLRMVREVGTDTQYF.

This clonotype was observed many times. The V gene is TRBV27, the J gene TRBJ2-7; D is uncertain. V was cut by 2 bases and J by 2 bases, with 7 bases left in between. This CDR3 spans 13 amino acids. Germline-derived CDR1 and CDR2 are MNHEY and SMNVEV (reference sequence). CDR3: CASSLDPAYEQYF. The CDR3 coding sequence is TGTGCCAGCAGTTTAGACCCTGCCTACGAGCAGTACTTC.

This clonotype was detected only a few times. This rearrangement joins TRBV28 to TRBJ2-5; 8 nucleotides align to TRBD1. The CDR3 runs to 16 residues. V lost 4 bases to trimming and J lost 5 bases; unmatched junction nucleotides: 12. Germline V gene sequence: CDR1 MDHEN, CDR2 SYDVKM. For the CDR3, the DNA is TGTGCCAGCAGTTATGATGGGCAGGGGGCCGTGGAGACCCAGTACTTC. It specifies CASSYDGQGAVETQYF.

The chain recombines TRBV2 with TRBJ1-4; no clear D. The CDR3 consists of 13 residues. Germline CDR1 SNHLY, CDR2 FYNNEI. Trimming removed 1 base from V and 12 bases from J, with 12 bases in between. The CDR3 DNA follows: TGTGCCAGCAGTGAAGAGGAGAGGCTCCAACTGTTTTTT. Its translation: CASSEEERLQLFF.

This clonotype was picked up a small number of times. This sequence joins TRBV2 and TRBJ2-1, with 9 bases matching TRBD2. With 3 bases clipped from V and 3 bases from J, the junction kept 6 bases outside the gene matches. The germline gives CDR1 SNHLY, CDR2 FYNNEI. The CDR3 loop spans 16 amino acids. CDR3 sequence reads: CASSERFSGGYNEQFF. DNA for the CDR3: TGTGCCAGCAGTGAGAGATTTAGCGGGGGCTACAATGAGCAGTTCTTC.

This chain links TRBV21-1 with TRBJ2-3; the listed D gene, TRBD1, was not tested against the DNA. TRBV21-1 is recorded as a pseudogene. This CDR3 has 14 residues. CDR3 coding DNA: TGTGCCAGCAGCACTGGACAGCCCACAGATACGCAGTATTTT. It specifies CASSTGQPTDTQYF.

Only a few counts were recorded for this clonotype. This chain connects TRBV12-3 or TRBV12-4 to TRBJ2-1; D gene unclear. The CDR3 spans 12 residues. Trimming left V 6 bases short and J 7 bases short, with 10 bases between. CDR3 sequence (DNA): TGTGCCAGCAGCCCCCTGGAGAATGAGCAGTTCTTC. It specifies CASSPLENEQFF.

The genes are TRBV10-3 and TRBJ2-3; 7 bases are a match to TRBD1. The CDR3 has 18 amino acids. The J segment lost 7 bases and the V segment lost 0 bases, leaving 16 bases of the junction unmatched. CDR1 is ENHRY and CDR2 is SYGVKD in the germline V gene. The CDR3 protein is CAISESTGSRKGSYTQYF. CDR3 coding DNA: TGTGCCATCAGTGAGTCGACAGGGAGTCGAAAAGGGTCCTATACGCAGTATTTT.

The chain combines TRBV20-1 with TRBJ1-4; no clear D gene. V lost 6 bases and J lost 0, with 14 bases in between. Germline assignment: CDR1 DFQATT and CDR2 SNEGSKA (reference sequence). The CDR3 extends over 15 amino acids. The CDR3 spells CSAGGRVATNEKLFF. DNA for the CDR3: TGCAGTGCCGGCGGACGGGTTGCAACTAATGAAAAACTGTTTTTT.

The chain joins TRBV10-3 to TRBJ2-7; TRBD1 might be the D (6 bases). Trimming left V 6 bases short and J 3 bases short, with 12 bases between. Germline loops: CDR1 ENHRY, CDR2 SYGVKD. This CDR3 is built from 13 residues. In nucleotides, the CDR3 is TGTGCCATCAGAGTGGACAGATACTACGAGCAGTACTTC. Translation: CAIRVDRYYEQYF.

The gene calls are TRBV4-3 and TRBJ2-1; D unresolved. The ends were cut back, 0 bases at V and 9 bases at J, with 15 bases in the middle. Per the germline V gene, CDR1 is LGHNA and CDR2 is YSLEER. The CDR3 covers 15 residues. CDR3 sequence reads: CASSQESTTYGEQFF. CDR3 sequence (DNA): TGCGCCAGCAGCCAAGAATCTACTACGTACGGTGAGCAGTTCTTC.

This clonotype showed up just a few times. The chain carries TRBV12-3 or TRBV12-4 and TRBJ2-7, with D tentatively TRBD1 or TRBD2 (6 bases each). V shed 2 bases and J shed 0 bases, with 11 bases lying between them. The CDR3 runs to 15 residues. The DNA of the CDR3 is TGTGCCAGCAGTTTAAGGGGGGAGAGCTCCTACGAGCAGTACTTC. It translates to CASSLRGESSYEQYF.